Below are 22 T cell receptor beta chains sequenced from a single sample in a study of blood T cell repertoires in COVID-19. Sequencing was performed with immunoSEQ multiplex PCR; in TCRdb, only in-frame clones are kept and a portion is missing. This sample yields around 130,000 clones, of which around 86% are seen a single time; approximately 20% belongs to the top ten. Sequenced: PBMCs or T cells enriched from blood (not recorded which). The receptor set was obtained from a man between 25 and 39 years old who had recovered from COVID-19.

The chain couples TRBV5-1 to TRBJ2-1; 9 bases line up with TRBD2. Trimming cost V 0 bases and J 6 bases; bases outside gene matches: 10. Germline V CDR1 and CDR2: SGHRS, YFSETQ. The CDR3 has 17 amino acids. The chain's CDR3 is CASSLVGSGRGGNEQFF. The CDR3, as DNA: TGCGCCAGCAGCTTGGTTGGTAGCGGGAGAGGGGGCAATGAGCAGTTCTTC.

The V and J genes are TRBV5-4 and TRBJ2-7; D perhaps matches TRBD1 (6 bases). CDR3 length equals 14 residues. The germline V gene encodes CDR1 SGHNT and CDR2 YYREEE (reference sequence). Trimming took 3 bases from V and 5 from J, leaving 15 bases between them. This CDR3 is CASSWDITDHEQYV. CDR3 in DNA: TGTGCCAGCAGCTGGGACATCACGGACCACGAGCAGTACGTC.

This clone was picked up a small number of times. This sequence joins TRBV6-2 or TRBV6-3 and TRBJ1-5, with unresolved D. Germline CDR1 MNHEY, CDR2 SVGEGT. Trimming stripped 2 bases from V and 1 base from J, with 9 bases between. The CDR3 is 15 residues long. The CDR3 nucleotides are TGTGCCAGCAGTTACCGGGGAATGAGCAATCAGCCCCAGCATTTT. Its translation is CASSYRGMSNQPQHF.

This chain uses TRBV19 with TRBJ1-1, with a weak D call TRBD1 (5 bases). The CDR3 loop spans 14 amino acids. V dropped 7 bases and J dropped 5 bases, with 17 bases sitting between them. The V gene's germline CDR1 is LNHDA and CDR2 SQIVND (reference sequence). The CDR3 loop is CASTRGGDLTEAFF. CDR3 nucleotides: TGTGCCAGTACTCGGGGGGGAGATCTAACTGAAGCTTTCTTT. The entire variable domain, with the rest obtained from reference TRBV19 and TRBJ1-1, is as follows: DGGITQSPKYLFRKEGQNVTLSCEQNLNHDAMYWYRQDPGQGLRLIYYSQIVNDFQKGDIAEGYSVSREKKESFPLTVTSAQKNPTAFYLCASTRGGDLTEAFFGQGTRLTVV.

The V call is TRBV12-3 or TRBV12-4, the J call TRBJ2-2; unclear D gene. Trimming cost V 7 bases and J 5 bases, with 5 bases left between them. This CDR3 is built from 11 residues. CDR3 in amino acids: CASTVTGELFF. CDR3 DNA: TGTGCCAGCACCGTAACCGGGGAGCTGTTTTTT.

V is TRBV2 and J is TRBJ1-1; 10 bases are a match to TRBD1. The CDR3 runs 15 residues. J lost 4 bases, V lost 3 bases, and 5 bases had no gene match. Germline values: CDR1 SNHLY, CDR2 FYNNEI. The CDR3, as DNA: TGTGCCAGCAGTGAGTGGGGACAGGGGCCCACTGAAGCTTTCTTT. As protein: CASSEWGQGPTEAFF.

The V call is TRBV2, the J call TRBJ2-5; TRBD2 matches at 7 bases. CDR3 length equals 14 residues. V was pared by 4 bases and J by 4 bases, with 6 bases of the junction left unmatched. Per the germline V gene, CDR1 is SNHLY and CDR2 is FYNNEI. Here the CDR3 reads CASSGEGGIETQYF. Here the CDR3 DNA reads TGTGCCAGCAGTGGGGAGGGTGGCATAGAGACCCAGTACTTC.

V usage is TRBV5-1 and J usage is TRBJ2-7; 8 bases line up with TRBD2. The V segment lost 1 base and the J segment 5 bases; nucleotides outside the gene matches: 2. Germline V gene sequence: CDR1 SGHRS, CDR2 YFSETQ. This CDR3 is built from 13 residues. The CDR3 DNA is TGCGCCAGCAGCTTGACCGGGGGGGACGAGCAGTACGTC. It specifies CASSLTGGDEQYV.

The chain recombines TRBV11-1 with TRBJ2-3; D may be TRBD2 (6 bases). V was trimmed by 7 bases and J by 4 bases, leaving 18 bases between them. CDR3 length: 15 residues. In germline, CDR1 is SGHAT, CDR2 FQDESV (reference sequence). CDR3: CASIQTGEAADTQYF. The CDR3 DNA follows: TGTGCCAGCATACAGACCGGGGAGGCGGCAGATACGCAGTATTTT.

Details on this clone: Other nucleotide sequences from this sample produce the same CDR3. The gene calls are TRBV19 and TRBJ1-1; maybe TRBD1 (5 bases). V gave up 5 bases and J gave up 0 bases, with 10 bases separating them. The CDR3 is made up of 14 amino acids. Germline V gene lookup returns CDR1 LNHDA and CDR2 SQIVND (reference sequence). The CDR3 sequence: CASSAQGMNTEAFF. CDR3 in DNA: TGTGCCAGTAGTGCCCAGGGCATGAACACTGAAGCTTTCTTT. The full variable domain, in which reference TRBV19 and TRBJ1-1 provide the parts outside the CDR3, is DGGITQSPKYLFRKEGQNVTLSCEQNLNHDAMYWYRQDPGQGLRLIYYSQIVNDFQKGDIAEGYSVSREKKESFPLTVTSAQKNPTAFYLCASSAQGMNTEAFFGQGTRLTVV.

CDR3 region: CASSSWAGHGYTF. CDR3 bases: TGTGCCAGCAGCTCCTGGGCGGGGCACGGCTACACCTTC. J is TRBJ1-2 and V is TRBV7-9, with D perhaps TRBD1 (5 bases). Trimming left V 4 bases short and J 8 bases short, with 14 bases between. This CDR3 is built from 13 residues. The germline V gene has CDR1 SEHNR and CDR2 FQNEAQ (reference sequence). The whole variable domain, filled in from reference TRBV7-9 and TRBJ1-2, reads DTGVSQNPRHKITKRGQNVTFRCDPISEHNRLYWYRQTLGQGPEFLTYFQNEAQLEKSRLLSDRFSAERPKGSFSTLEIQRTEQGDSAMYLCASSSWAGHGYTFGSGTRLTVV.

The chain is built from TRBV4-1 and TRBJ1-2; D remains unclear. Germline lookup yields CDR1 MGHRA and CDR2 YSYEKL. CDR3 length: 14 amino acids. Trimming cost V 2 bases and J 4 bases, with 11 bases left between them. For the CDR3, the DNA is TGCGCCAGCAGCCAATCTCCGGAGGGCTATGGCTACACCTTC. This translates into CASSQSPEGYGYTF.

V usage is TRBV14 and J usage is TRBJ1-2; D remains ambiguous. V lost 4 bases and J 2 bases, leaving 5 bases between the germline ends. The CDR3 is 12 residues long. Germline CDR1 SGHDN, CDR2 FVKESK. The CDR3 DNA is TGTGCCAGCAGCCGCGGAAACTATGGCTACACCTTC. It yields the protein CASSRGNYGYTF.

This clone was detected a few times. This chain links TRBV6-6 with TRBJ2-3; TRBD2 matches at 13 bases. The CDR3 consists of 15 residues. Germline CDR1 reads MNHNY; CDR2 reads SVGAGI (reference sequence). Trimming cost V 4 bases and J 4 bases; bases outside gene matches: 2. The CDR3 spells CASSSGLAGADTQYF. In DNA form, the CDR3 reads TGTGCCAGCAGTTCAGGACTAGCGGGGGCAGATACGCAGTATTTT.

V and J are TRBV2 and TRBJ2-7; D uncertain. V lost 6 bases to trimming and J lost 0 bases, with 12 bases between them. CDR3 length: 14 amino acids. In germline, CDR1 is SNHLY, CDR2 FYNNEI. The CDR3 DNA is TGTGCCAGCAGCGCTCCGTCAGACTCCTACGAGCAGTACTTC. Its protein is CASSAPSDSYEQYF.

V usage is TRBV10-2 and J usage is TRBJ2-3; the D is unclear. CDR1 and CDR2 from the germline V gene are WSHSY and SAAADI. The CDR3 totals 14 residues. V lost 2 bases to trimming and J lost 5 bases, with 11 bases between them. The CDR3 here is CASSERLAKDTQYF. The CDR3 DNA reads TGCGCCAGCAGTGAGCGACTCGCGAAAGATACGCAGTATTTT.

The chain has TRBV9 and TRBJ1-3; D unclear. Trimming left V 0 bases short and J 0 bases short, with 7 bases between. Germline loops: CDR1 SGDLS, CDR2 YYNGEE. The CDR3 runs 15 residues. This CDR3 reads CASSVGHSSGNTIYF. The CDR3 DNA is TGTGCCAGCAGCGTAGGCCACTCCTCTGGAAACACCATATATTTT.

The genes are TRBV5-1 and TRBJ2-2; 8 bases agree with TRBD2. The CDR3 length is 18 residues. The junction had 12 bases not matched to a gene; V was cut back by 0 bases and J by 5 bases. Per the germline V gene, CDR1 is SGHRS and CDR2 is YFSETQ. CDR3 coding DNA: TGCGCCAGCAGCTTGGCCAAGGTTCCAGCGGGAGTGACCGGGGAGCTGTTTTTT. Residues: CASSLAKVPAGVTGELFF.

The J gene is TRBJ2-5, the V gene TRBV11-2, with TRBD2 matching 8 bases. V trimming: 7 bases; J trimming: 3 bases; junction bases outside the gene matches: 13. The CDR3 totals 16 residues. Germline V gives CDR1 SGHAT, CDR2 FQNNGV. CDR3 DNA: TGTGCCAGCACCCCAAGCGGCGGGGGGAGAGAAGAGACCCAGTACTTC. This gives the protein CASTPSGGGREETQYF. Looking up the rest from reference TRBV11-2 and TRBJ2-5 gives the full variable domain: EAGVAQSPRYKIIEKRQSVAFWCNPISGHATLYWYQQILGQGPKLLIQFQNNGVVDDSQLPKDRFSAERLKGVDSTLKIQPAKLEDSAVYLCASTPSGGGREETQYFGPGTRLLVL.

V and J are TRBV27 and TRBJ2-7; possibly TRBD2 for D (6 bases). CDR3 size: 13 residues. V was shortened by 3 bases and J by 6 bases, with 12 bases between the two germline ends. The germline V gene encodes CDR1 MNHEY and CDR2 SMNVEV (reference sequence). The CDR3 DNA reads as TGTGCCAGCAGTTTGTCCGCGGGAAGCGAGCAGTACGTC. The encoded protein is CASSLSAGSEQYV.

The rearrangement links TRBV12-3 or TRBV12-4 to TRBJ2-1; 11 bases map to TRBD2. The junction had 8 bases not matched to a gene; V was cut back by 7 bases and J by 12 bases. This CDR3 is 13 amino acids long. The CDR3, as DNA: TGTGCCAGCACCCTGGGCCTAGCGGGAGGGCAGTTCTTC. Its protein product is CASTLGLAGGQFF.

This clone was counted a few times. The chain has TRBV28 and TRBJ1-5, with a tentative D call TRBD1 (5 bases). With 6 bases removed from V and 5 bases from J, the gap between germline ends came to 11 bases. Germline V gene lookup returns CDR1 MDHEN and CDR2 SYDVKM. This CDR3 contains 13 residues. The CDR3 DNA is TGTGCCAGCAGAAGGGAAGGGGATCAGCCCCAGCATTTT. Translating it yields CASRREGDQPQHF.